Detailed here is one T cell receptor (beta chain). Antigen specificity is unknown. PCR involved 60 Vbeta and 13 Jbeta primers. Per the authors' pipeline: A later analysis tallied some 80 million unique TCR beta chains, 9 million to 12 million of them shared. TCRdb's copy holds only in-frame clones and misses some; the assay was immunoSEQ multiplex PCR. Clone size and V and J calls were adopted from that table, with D and trimming inferred from the DNA. The profile shows approximately 37,000 clones, around 74% of them singletons. The record originates from a study of cytomegalovirus exposure and HLA in healthy donors. Study-wide results and limits: For most TCR beta V segments, an earlier analysis put the productive rate at about 87% or about 30% of the time.

Trimming at V came to 6 bases and at J to 6 bases, leaving 7 bases not matched to a gene. Germline assignment: CDR1 LGHNT and CDR2 FRNRAP. This CDR3 region has 14 residues. The chain recombines TRBV12-5 with TRBJ2-3; TRBD1 aligns across 9 bases. Sequencing input: PBMCs. The sequence was obtained from a man aged 30-40 years in good health and CMV-seronegative. The CDR3 nucleotides read TGTGCTAGTGGCCAGGACAGGGGCGGGGATACGCAGTATTTT. Protein sequence: CASGQDRGGDTQYF.